A selection of T cell receptor beta chains follows, all from one sample in a study of T cell responses to AZD1222 COVID-19 vaccine. Generated by immunoSEQ multiplex PCR, the TCRdb table keeps only in-frame clones and is missing some. This sample has about 110,000 clones, with around 92% found just once. This sample comprised peripheral blood, obtained 28 days after the second AZD1222 dose. The origin of the receptors is an adult who received the AZD1222 COVID-19 vaccine. The conserved cysteine and the conserved F or W are not part of the CDR3 here. A D gene is named only where the DNA matches it firmly.

>NA|TRBV6-5|TRBJ2-7
ASYEVPQGHYEQY
>TRBD1|TRBV6-1|TRBJ1-6
ASSDTTGVVSPLH
>NA|TRBV28|TRBJ1-3
ASSKPRYRSGNTIY
>NA|TRBV5-1|TRBJ2-6
ASSSGGNSGANVLT
>TRBD2|TRBV7-9|TRBJ2-7
ASSLRPAGGPYEQY
>NA|TRBV19|TRBJ2-7
ASSMEGSYEQY
>NA|TRBV14|TRBJ1-1
ASSQLTTNTEAF
>TRBD1|TRBV9|TRBJ1-4
ASSAGQGARGEKLF
>NA|TRBV5-1|TRBJ1-1
ASSLAVDNTEAF
>NA|TRBV7-9|TRBJ2-3
ASSPLPAGSTDTQY
>NA|TRBV5-1|TRBJ1-3
ASSLTLSGSGNTIY
>NA|TRBV12-3/TRBV12-4|TRBJ1-5
ASSLSGPPD
>NA|TRBV6-6|TRBJ1-6
ASSQIRRSNSPLH
>NA|TRBV5-1|TRBJ2-2
ASSSIGGTNTGELF
>TRBD1|TRBV29-1|TRBJ2-1
SVDSGTAKPEQF
>TRBD1|TRBV7-2|TRBJ2-4
ASSLTGTAIKNIQY
>NA|TRBV5-1|TRBJ1-4
ASSSGQRPEKLF
>TRBD1|TRBV19|TRBJ2-7
ASGNRGSYEQY
>NA|TRBV7-2|TRBJ1-1
ASSLTRGTEAF
>TRBD1|TRBV2|TRBJ1-5
ASRGARGNQPQH
>NA|TRBV7-8|TRBJ2-5
ASSRGRPGAPSETQY
>TRBD1|TRBV4-3|TRBJ2-3
ASSPLGQGASSDTQY
>NA|TRBV30|TRBJ1-1
AWSVAPNTEAF
>NA|TRBV5-1|TRBJ2-7
ASSGDPGTGPIVEY
>NA|TRBV5-1|TRBJ1-3
ASSLGKSSSGNTIY
>TRBD2|TRBV5-4|TRBJ2-3
ASSVELAGYTDTQY
>TRBD1|TRBV29-1|TRBJ2-7
SVQRQGAEQY
>TRBD1|TRBV19|TRBJ2-1
ASSQGAPYNEQF
>NA|TRBV5-4|TRBJ2-5
ASSLGGGAETQY
>TRBD2|TRBV7-3|TRBJ2-1
ASSFFSGGYNEQF
>TRBD1|TRBV5-8|TRBJ2-2
ASSLDRGARIAGELF
>TRBD1|TRBV4-1|TRBJ1-5
ASSQGQGQRNQPQH
>NA|TRBV19|TRBJ2-7
ASSKGRQNLHLGQY
>TRBD1|TRBV4-3|TRBJ1-2
ASSQSGTGSYGYT
>NA|TRBV25-1|TRBJ1-1
ASSGSGLAEAF
>TRBD2|TRBV10-3|TRBJ2-5
AISGTSVTQETQY
>NA|TRBV30|TRBJ1-2
AWTKHGGYGYT
>NA|TRBV4-2|TRBJ1-1
ASSQDFGGTEAF
>NA|TRBV30|TRBJ1-1
AWMRGLTEAF
>NA|TRBV19|TRBJ1-2
ASSPGGNYGYT
>TRBD1|TRBV14|TRBJ1-4
ASSRTQGGLNEKLF
>NA|TRBV5-6|TRBJ2-5
ASSWEETQY
>NA|TRBV3-1/TRBV3-2|TRBJ1-1
ASSRGQIQAF
>NA|TRBV2|TRBJ2-4
ASSEARYSQY
>NA|TRBV21-1|TRBJ1-6
ASSKGSRNAPHNSPLH
>NA|TRBV15|TRBJ1-4
ATSRAHLDRALTNEKLF
>NA|TRBV5-4|TRBJ1-2
ASSLGLWYT
>NA|TRBV3-1/TRBV3-2|TRBJ2-1
ASSQAGALREQF
>NA|TRBV28|TRBJ2-1
ASSLRSRGINEQF
>TRBD1|TRBV2|TRBJ2-1
ASSGTGGLYNEQF
>NA|TRBV18|TRBJ1-1
ASSPKGVGTEAF